This entry concerns a single T cell receptor beta chain. The antigen it binds to is not known. There are no base qualities to consult, and no much larger clone falls within one base. The CDR3 regions of human TCRbeta chains were subjected to immunosequencing. Concerning the study's data processing: Repertoire TCRs were matched against a reference library of SARS-CoV-2-specific TCRs generated with the MIRA antigen-specificity platform. Breadth meant the fraction of unique TCRs that were SARS-CoV-2-associated, whereas depth meant the fraction of total T cells that were SARS-CoV-2-associated. Using the MIRA data, each spike-specific TCR was mapped to the spike region that the TCR reacts to and placed in a CD4 or CD8 class. Log10-transformed breadth and depth values were compared by one-way ANOVA with Sidak's multiple comparisons tests. This immuneACCESS table, as held by TCRdb, lists in-frame sequences with V and J called but not all clones. Of the missing ones, under half trace to an unresolved V gene in checked studies; the others have no known cause. V, J and clone size are taken as reported in that table, and D and trimming were inferred from the DNA itself. Recorded for this sample are about 100,000 clones; around nine tenths of them occurred a single time. About a sixth of the sample comes from the top ten.

These data belong to a study of T cell responses to AZD1222 COVID-19 vaccine (dated by TCRdb to about 2021). Broadly, across the study: AZD1222 recipients with second doses at about 4 weeks or about 12 weeks were pooled, because spike-specific TCR depth and breadth did not differ between schedules. A total of 230 to 250 trial participants underwent TCR sequencing, of whom approximately 210 received two doses of AZD1222 and about 26 received two doses of the MenACWY control vaccine. Trial participants were enrolled by age into 18-55, 56-69 and 70-plus year subgroups, with around 140, 26 and 57 TCR-sequenced participants respectively. Results and caveats for the whole study, not just this receptor: Conclusions about previously exposed vaccinees were limited because only six or seven AZD1222 recipients were SARS-CoV-2 seropositive at baseline. Because no day 14 peak-response samples were available, the repertoires could be characterized only after the peak T cell response. Participants were mostly white British and included more females than males, and it was suggested by the authors that clonal diversity may have been underestimated. After two AZD1222 doses, spike-specific TCR breadth and depth were significantly higher than at day 0 and than in MenACWY recipients. In the small 56-69-year group, the increase in depth fell short of significance, most likely because of low power. The whole spike protein was spanned by vaccine-associated CD4 TCRs, and dominant responses were seen in regions 160-218 and 743-854. Epitopes outside the regions mutated in the B.1.351 and B.1.1.7 variants were reportedly recognized by nearly half of the unique spike-specific TCRs.

The time point label corresponds to: baseline before first vaccination. Vaccinee samples were obtained from the UK trials COV001 and COV002, which included a single-blind randomized controlled phase 2/3 trial of AZD1222 (ChAdOx1 nCoV-19) in healthy adults. Trial participant PBMC samples were collected at day 0 and day 28 after the second dose for TCRbeta chain sequencing. The CDR3 contains 14 residues, cysteine and phenylalanine counted. The CDR3 DNA has 42 bases and is translated from base 1. V and J lose 5 bases and 5 bases, and a span of 15 bases separates them. CDR1 SGHTA and CDR2 FQGNSA are derived from the germline V gene.

This receptor was identified in an adult in good health. Recombination connected TRBV7-2 to TRBJ2-5; the D region possibly corresponds to TRBD2 (5 bases align). Specimen: peripheral blood, collected on day 0 of AZD1222 vaccination. The base sequence is TGTGCCAGCAGCCACGGGGTGAGGGCGGAGACCCAGTACTTC. The encoded protein is CASSHGVRAETQYF.